This TCR beta chain stems from a study of T cells in Graves' hyperthyroidism and ophthalmopathy. This CDR3 is 14 amino acids long. Germline CDR1 SGHDN, CDR2 FVKESK. Based on clinical symptoms, serum thyroxine and TRAb, thyroid ultrasound and orbital computed tomography, diagnoses were reached. Regions amplified from RNA transcripts were the TCR beta CDR3 regions. The study used the HTBI primer set for a first-round RT-PCR of the TCR CDR3. TCRdb fed the multiplex PCR reads into MiXCR, producing one record per CDR3 protein. The data contain about 59,000 distinct CDR3 sequences, under 70% of them seen just once; the ten biggest clones take up approximately 3.5%.

The sample consisted of blood. The TCR comes from a woman aged 60-75 years with Graves' ophthalmopathy. This chain links TRBV14 with TRBJ2-5; possible D gene TRBD2, 6 bases. CDR3 sequence reads: CARLARAATETQYF. DNA of the CDR3: TGTGCTAGGCTAGCGAGGGCCGCCACAGAGACCCAGTACTTC.